This TCR beta chain was sequenced for a study of T-cell reconstitution after alpha-beta-depleted transplantation in children. This clonotype was found a few times. The antigen remains undetermined. V lost 2 bases to trimming and J lost 0 bases, with 16 bases between them. Germline CDR1 and CDR2: SSHAT and FNYEAQ (reference sequence). This CDR3 has 17 amino acids. Findings of the study overall: After one year, T-cell counts and TCRbeta diversity mostly came from new T cells. Expanded graft clones numbering several hundred reportedly gave rise to alpha-beta T cells about two months after transplant.

The TCRbeta library incorporated unique molecular identifiers. TCRdb reprocessed the PCR reads with MiXCR, giving one entry per CDR3 protein. The data hold fewer than 1 million distinct CDR3 sequences, with about 16% observed a single time. The rearrangement joins TRBV7-7 to TRBJ1-1, with D maybe TRBD1 (6 bases). The starting material was PBMCs, mostly from graft donor cells, obtained 360 days after TCRalphabeta/CD19-depleted stem cell transplant. This receptor was identified in a male patient younger than 18 who had a stem cell transplant for acute lymphoblastic leukemia, so the T cells may come from the graft donor. Written as DNA, the CDR3 is TGTGCCAGCAGCTTACCACAGGGAGGGGAGCTGAACACTGAAGCTTTCTTT. Protein product: CASSLPQGGELNTEAFF.